These 28 T cell receptor beta chains originate from one sample sequenced in a study of T cell responses to AZD1222 COVID-19 vaccine. Profiled with immunoSEQ multiplex PCR; TCRdb holds only in-frame clones, not every one. The repertoire holds 100,000 to 150,000 clones, with 75% to 90% as singletons. Here the sequenced sample was peripheral blood, taken 28 days after the second AZD1222 dose. These TCRs come from an adult who received the AZD1222 COVID-19 vaccine.

This clone came up once. The chain uses TRBV5-6 and TRBJ1-1; possibly TRBD1 for D (5 bases). Germline loops: CDR1 SGHDT, CDR2 YYEEEE. V was cut by 4 bases and J by 11 bases, with 24 bases left in between. The CDR3 has 15 residues. CDR3 nucleotides: TGTGCCAGCAGCACCGAGCCGGGGCCTACTTCAATGGCTTTCTTT. It translates to CASSTEPGPTSMAFF.

The CDR3 region has the DNA TGTGCCAGCGTCAGGGGACAGGGCGTTAACTATGGCTACACCTTC. It yields the protein CASVRGQGVNYGYTF. This chain joins TRBV7-9 and TRBJ1-2, with 9 bases matching TRBD1. This CDR3 contains 15 residues. Germline values: CDR1 SEHNR, CDR2 FQNEAQ (reference sequence). J gave up 1 base and V 8 bases, and 8 bases lay outside the gene matches.

This chain connects TRBV5-5 to TRBJ1-1; no definite D call. The CDR3 is 14 residues long. Looked up from germline, CDR1 is SGHKS and CDR2 is YYEKEE (reference sequence). V was trimmed by 3 bases and J by 4 bases, leaving 13 bases between them. The CDR3 region is CASSSTPLGTEAFF. In nucleotides, the CDR3 is TGTGCCAGCAGCTCGACCCCCCTGGGCACTGAAGCTTTCTTT.

The J gene is TRBJ1-2, the V gene TRBV7-2, with TRBD1 matching over 7 bases. The germline CDR1 and CDR2 sequences are SGHTA and FQGNSA. With 6 bases clipped from V and 9 bases from J, the junction kept 10 bases outside the gene matches. The CDR3 contains 13 residues. The CDR3 DNA follows: TGTGCCAGCAGTCAACAGGGGTTGATGAGCTACACCTTC. This encodes CASSQQGLMSYTF.

The J gene is TRBJ1-1, the V gene TRBV7-9; the match to TRBD1 covers 8 bases. The germline gives CDR1 SEHNR, CDR2 FQNEAQ (reference sequence). The junction had 6 bases not matched to a gene; V was cut back by 1 base and J by 5 bases. There are 15 residues in the CDR3. In DNA form, the CDR3 reads TGTGCCAGCAGCTTAGATACAGGGGGAAGGACTGAAGCTTTCTTT. It translates to CASSLDTGGRTEAFF.

A few counts support this clone. This chain joins TRBV7-3 and TRBJ1-2, with 8 bases fitting TRBD1. The CDR3 spans 13 residues. Germline values: CDR1 SGHTA, CDR2 FQGTGA. V lost 4 bases and J lost 7; bases outside the gene matches: 5. The CDR3 protein is CASSSDREGGYTF. DNA of the CDR3: TGTGCCAGCAGCTCGGACAGGGAGGGTGGCTACACCTTC.

V usage is TRBV3-1 (or the pseudogene TRBV3-2) and J usage is TRBJ2-2, with no clear D. The CDR3 sequence is 15 residues long. The germline V and J ends were trimmed by 4 bases and 0 bases, with 9 bases remaining between them. Germline CDR1 is LGHDT and CDR2 is YNNKEL (reference sequence). CDR3 nucleotide sequence: TGTGCCAGCAGCCGGACGTATTCGAACACCGGGGAGCTGTTTTTT. Translating it yields CASSRTYSNTGELFF.

The chain has TRBV6-5 and TRBJ1-4; weak D call: TRBD1 (5 bases). Trimming removed 0 bases at V and 8 bases at J, with 13 bases between. The CDR3 is made up of 15 amino acids. The V gene's germline CDR1 is MNHEY and CDR2 SVGAGI. Written as DNA, the CDR3 is TGTGCCAGCAGTTACTCCGGGACTCCCCGCGAAAAACTGTTTTTT. Its translation: CASSYSGTPREKLFF.

This clone was found a few times. V gene TRBV7-9 combines with J gene TRBJ1-2; D not resolved. This CDR3 has 15 amino acids. V was shortened by 6 bases and J by 8 bases, with 22 bases between the two germline ends. Germline lookup yields CDR1 SEHNR and CDR2 FQNEAQ (reference sequence). DNA for the CDR3: TGTGCCAGCAGGCCCCCCGCAGGCCCCACCGAGGGCTACACCTTC. Amino acids: CASRPPAGPTEGYTF.

The chain uses TRBV6-5 and TRBJ2-7; D not resolved. Germline V gene sequence: CDR1 MNHEY, CDR2 SVGAGI. The CDR3 totals 11 residues. The CDR3 sequence: CAIGTLGEQYF. CDR3 in DNA: TGTGCGATAGGCACCCTCGGGGAGCAGTACTTC.

This clone was picked up one time. The gene calls are TRBV7-3 and TRBJ2-7; the D is unclear. V lost 5 bases to trimming and J lost 6 bases, with 14 bases between them. The V gene's germline CDR1 is SGHTA and CDR2 FQGTGA. CDR3 length equals 13 residues. The CDR3 coding sequence is TGTGCCAGCAGCCCCCATTTTGGCGGCGAGCAGTACTTC. Protein product: CASSPHFGGEQYF.

The chain couples TRBV5-1 to TRBJ2-7; 9 bases agree with TRBD2. Trimming removed 2 bases from V and 0 bases from J; junction bases left unmatched: 9. This CDR3 region has 17 residues. Germline CDR1 reads SGHRS; CDR2 reads YFSETQ. The CDR3, as DNA: TGCGCCAGCAGCTTTGGGTCTCTAGCGGGGTCCTCCTACGAGCAGTACTTC. It translates to CASSFGSLAGSSYEQYF.

V and J are TRBV10-3 and TRBJ2-5, with 8 positions matching TRBD1. There are 15 residues in the CDR3. V lost 4 bases, J lost 2 bases, and 6 bases stayed unmatched. Germline CDR1 and CDR2: ENHRY and SYGVKD. DNA of the CDR3: TGTGCCATCAGTGGGAACACAGGGGGGCAAGAGACCCAGTACTTC. This sequence encodes CAISGNTGGQETQYF.

The rearrangement joins TRBV12-3 or TRBV12-4 to TRBJ1-2; D is undetermined. Between the trimmed V and J ends, which lost 3 bases and 5 bases, there was a span of 7 bases. The CDR3 runs to 12 residues. Here the CDR3 DNA reads TGTGCCAGCAGTTTCCGCAGGTATGGCTACACCTTC. Its translation: CASSFRRYGYTF.

This clone appeared a single time. The chain links TRBV7-6 to TRBJ1-1, with TRBD1 matching 10 bases. Germline loops: CDR1 SGHVS, CDR2 FNYEAQ. The CDR3 consists of 18 residues. The V and J ends lost 4 bases and 5 bases, in that order; junction bases with no gene match: 16. The CDR3 here is CASSSTRDRGYLGTEAFF. The CDR3 nucleotides are TGTGCCAGCAGCTCGACACGGGACAGGGGATACCTTGGGACTGAAGCTTTCTTT.

V gene TRBV27 combines with J gene TRBJ2-3; the D gene is possibly TRBD2 (6 bases). The CDR3 sequence is 16 residues long. The V gene's germline CDR1 is MNHEY and CDR2 SMNVEV (reference sequence). With 5 bases removed from V and 0 bases from J, the gap between germline ends came to 15 bases. The CDR3 sequence: CASSPLARGSTDTQYF. In DNA form, the CDR3 reads TGTGCCAGCAGTCCCCTGGCCCGGGGGAGCACAGATACGCAGTATTTT.

This chain joins TRBV2 and TRBJ1-4, with TRBD1 identical over 8 bases. With 8 bases clipped from V and 8 bases from J, the junction kept 7 bases outside the gene matches. In germline, CDR1 is SNHLY, CDR2 FYNNEI. There are 13 residues in the CDR3. CDR3 sequence: CASAGQGGEKLFF. The CDR3 DNA follows: TGTGCCAGCGCCGGACAGGGAGGCGAAAAACTGTTTTTT. The full variable domain, in which reference TRBV2 and TRBJ1-4 provide the parts outside the CDR3, is EPEVTQTPSHQVTQMGQEVILRCVPISNHLYFYWYRQILGQKVEFLVSFYNNEISEKSEIFDDQFSVERPDGSNFTLKIRSTKLEDSAMYFCASAGQGGEKLFFGSGTQLSVL.

This clone was observed a few times. The gene calls are TRBV7-9 and TRBJ1-5; D is uncertain. V lost 1 base and J lost 3, with 7 bases in between. Germline assignment: CDR1 SEHNR and CDR2 FQNEAQ (reference sequence). CDR3 length: 14 amino acids. CDR3 coding DNA: TGTGCCAGCAGCTTAGGGTCAGACAATCAGCCCCAGCATTTT. This sequence encodes CASSLGSDNQPQHF.

This chain connects TRBV5-6 to TRBJ2-7; the match to TRBD1 covers 8 bases. V lost 4 bases and J lost 3; bases outside the gene matches: 3. The CDR3 runs to 13 residues. Germline V gives CDR1 SGHDT, CDR2 YYEEEE. The CDR3 DNA sequence: TGTGCCAGCAGCCGCGGACAGGGCTACGAGCAGTACTTC. Translation: CASSRGQGYEQYF.

This clone was counted a few times. The rearrangement uses TRBV2 and TRBJ1-2; D uncertain. The CDR3 sequence is 15 residues long. The ends were cut back, 0 bases at V and 6 bases at J, with 14 bases in the middle. Germline CDR1 reads SNHLY; CDR2 reads FYNNEI. The CDR3 DNA follows: TGTGCCAGCAGTGAAGCGAGGTCTGGAACAAATGGCTACACCTTC. This gives the protein CASSEARSGTNGYTF. Looking up the rest from reference TRBV2 and TRBJ1-2 gives the full variable domain: EPEVTQTPSHQVTQMGQEVILRCVPISNHLYFYWYRQILGQKVEFLVSFYNNEISEKSEIFDDQFSVERPDGSNFTLKIRSTKLEDSAMYFCASSEARSGTNGYTFGSGTRLTVV.

The V and J genes are TRBV7-2 and TRBJ1-1; D is unresolved. This CDR3 comprises 13 residues. Looked up from germline, CDR1 is SGHTA and CDR2 is FQGNSA. V was cut by 5 bases and J by 3 bases, with 10 bases left in between. The CDR3 DNA is TGTGCCAGCAGCCCCCGTGCGGACACTGAAGCTTTCTTT. It yields the protein CASSPRADTEAFF.

The gene calls are TRBV3-1 (or the pseudogene TRBV3-2) and TRBJ1-2; D possibly corresponds to TRBD1 (6 bases). CDR1 is LGHDT, CDR2 YNNKEL, per germline (reference sequence). V gave up 4 bases and J gave up 6 bases, with 12 bases separating them. The CDR3 is 13 residues long. As DNA, the CDR3 is TGTGCCAGCAGCCCCACCGAGGGGGATGGCTACACCTTC. Translated, it gives CASSPTEGDGYTF.

This rearrangement joins TRBV5-1 to TRBJ1-1; D possibly corresponds to TRBD1 (5 bases). The V end lost 4 bases, the J end lost 4 bases, and 17 bases lay between the germline ends. Germline V gene sequence: CDR1 SGHRS, CDR2 YFSETQ. The CDR3 is 15 residues long. The DNA of the CDR3 is TGCGCCAGCAGCACGGACGGGTCGGGGGGCACTGAAGCTTTCTTT. Translation: CASSTDGSGGTEAFF.

CDR3 DNA sequence: TGTGCCAGCAGTTACCGCGAGGGGATGAAGACCCAGTACTTC. Translation gives CASSYREGMKTQYF. This chain links TRBV6-2 or TRBV6-3 with TRBJ2-5; D could derive from TRBD1 or TRBD2 (5 bases each). The V gene's germline CDR1 is MNHEY and CDR2 SVGEGT. V lost 2 bases and J 6 bases, leaving 13 bases between the germline ends. This CDR3 is built from 14 residues.

The CDR3 loop reads CAWREGTANQPQHF. The CDR3 region has the DNA TGTGCCTGGAGGGAGGGGACCGCCAATCAGCCCCAGCATTTT. The genes are TRBV30 and TRBJ1-5; the D gene is possibly TRBD1 (5 bases). Germline-derived CDR1 and CDR2 are GTSNPN and SVGIG (reference sequence). CDR3 size: 14 residues. V was shortened by 3 bases and J by 3 bases, with 12 bases between the two germline ends.

This rearrangement joins TRBV9 to TRBJ2-5; D is perhaps TRBD2 (6 bases). This CDR3 comprises 14 residues. From germline, CDR1 is SGDLS and CDR2 YYNGEE. The V gene lost 4 bases and the J gene lost 5 bases, with 15 bases spanning the gap. The CDR3 sequence is CASSRSGPEETQYF. CDR3 sequence (DNA): TGTGCCAGCAGCCGTAGCGGCCCGGAGGAGACCCAGTACTTC.

Details on this clone: A junction end diverges from the germline sequence, so it may reflect a read error. The chain's CDR3 is CASNHRRLGGYTF. In DNA, the CDR3 is TGTGCCAGCAACCATCGACGATTAGGAGGCTACACCTTT. J is TRBJ1-2 and V is TRBV12-3 or TRBV12-4, with D unresolved. The CDR3 length is 13 residues.

The chain is built from TRBV11-3 and TRBJ1-6; D may be TRBD1 (5 bases). The CDR3 spans 16 residues. Germline CDR1 and CDR2: SGHNT and YENEEA. The V and J ends lost 3 bases and 7 bases respectively, with 16 bases between them. CDR3 loop: CASSFGAMTGNSPLHF. CDR3 nucleotide sequence: TGTGCCAGCAGCTTTGGGGCCATGACGGGGAATTCACCCCTCCACTTT.